Included here is one TCR beta chain sequence, with context. Per the authors' pipeline: Amplifying reference gene primers gave estimates of nucleated cell counts. Clones were sequenced by immunoSEQ multiplex PCR, and TCRdb holds only the in-frame ones, with some missing. The V and J calls and clone size were taken over from that table, and D and trimming were inferred from the DNA. This sample has around 200,000 clones; 87% occur once, and the top ten carry 12%. The data were taken from a study of blood T cell repertoires in COVID-19. Study-level background: The analysed material was cDNA or gDNA that came from T cells, B-cell-depleted T cells, or PBMCs.

Germline V lookup: CDR1 SGHTA, CDR2 FQGNSA. The CDR3 totals 18 residues. J gave up 5 bases and V 0 bases, and 8 bases lay outside the gene matches. The receptor was derived from a woman aged 18 to 35 who had recovered from COVID-19. The chain uses TRBV7-2 and TRBJ2-1, with TRBD2 matching over 12 bases. Input material: peripheral blood. The CDR3 loop reads CASSLAPRLAGVDNEQFF. CDR3 sequence (DNA): TGTGCCAGCAGCTTAGCACCCCGACTAGCGGGAGTCGACAATGAGCAGTTCTTC.